These 18 T cell receptor beta chains originate from one sample sequenced in a study of T cell repertoires in cytomegalovirus infection. TCRdb reprocessed the reads with MiXCR, giving one entry per CDR3 protein. The sample shows about 740,000 distinct CDR3 sequences, less than 40% of them seen only once. The specimen sequenced was PBMCs. These receptors originate from a human donor in good health (CMV status not recorded). Some clones in this sample may be carry-over from other donors' samples.

In this sample, this clonotype turned up a few times. The chain recombines TRBV28 with TRBJ1-4; weak D call: TRBD1 (5 bases). Trimming pared 3 bases from V and 8 bases from J, leaving 16 bases between. This CDR3 is 15 amino acids long. Germline assignment: CDR1 MDHEN and CDR2 SYDVKM. The CDR3 sequence is CASSFGGTRDEKLFF. In nucleotides, the CDR3 is TGTGCCAGCAGTTTTGGTGGGACCAGGGACGAAAAACTGTTTTTT. Together with reference TRBV28 and TRBJ1-4, the CDR3 gives the full variable domain: DVKVTQSSRYLVKRTGEKVFLECVQDMDHENMFWYRQDPGLGLRLIYFSYDVKMKEKGDIPEGYSVSREKKERFSLILESASTNQTSMYLCASSFGGTRDEKLFFGSGTQLSVL.

The chain uses TRBV19 and TRBJ2-1; no clear D gene. The V end lost 4 bases, the J end lost 2 bases, and 9 bases lay between the germline ends. Germline lookup yields CDR1 LNHDA and CDR2 SQIVND (reference sequence). The CDR3 length is 14 residues. CDR3 DNA sequence: TGTGCCAGTAGTAAGAACGATGCCTACAATGAGCAGTTCTTC. It specifies CASSKNDAYNEQFF. The whole variable domain, remainder taken from reference TRBV19 and TRBJ2-1, is DGGITQSPKYLFRKEGQNVTLSCEQNLNHDAMYWYRQDPGQGLRLIYYSQIVNDFQKGDIAEGYSVSREKKESFPLTVTSAQKNPTAFYLCASSKNDAYNEQFFGPGTRLTVL.

Only one count was recorded for this clonotype. This sequence joins TRBV6-5 and TRBJ2-7; 11 bases map to TRBD1. Per the germline V gene, CDR1 is MNHEY and CDR2 is SVGAGI. CDR3 size: 16 residues. The trim removed 6 bases at V and 3 bases at J, leaving 10 bases unmatched. In DNA, the CDR3 is TGTGCCAGCAGCAGGACAGGGGGCGCTTCGAACTACGAGCAGTACTTC. Its translation is CASSRTGGASNYEQYF.

The chain's CDR3 is CASTPLAGAFPDTQYF. As DNA, the CDR3 is TGTGCCAGTACCCCACTAGCGGGGGCCTTTCCGGATACGCAGTATTTT. V is TRBV19 and J is TRBJ2-3, with 11 bases aligning to TRBD2. The CDR3 is made up of 16 amino acids. The junction had 12 bases not matched to a gene; V was cut back by 7 bases and J by 6 bases. Germline CDR1 is LNHDA and CDR2 is SQIVND (reference sequence).

This clonotype has a count of ten or more. The chain has TRBV7-2 and TRBJ2-2; D is ambiguous. This CDR3 contains 12 residues. Germline V lookup: CDR1 SGHTA, CDR2 FQGNSA. The V and J ends lost 5 bases and 8 bases respectively, with 9 bases between them. The CDR3 DNA is TGTGCCAGCAGCCGACCGAGGGGGGAGCTGTTTTTT. Translation gives CASSRPRGELFF.

This clonotype appeared a single time. The rearrangement uses TRBV6-1 and TRBJ2-1; no clear D gene. Trimming stripped 10 bases from V and 9 bases from J, with 10 bases between. CDR3 length: 10 residues. Germline lookup yields CDR1 MNHNS and CDR2 SASEGT. CDR3 bases: TGTGCCACCCACCCAGCTGAGCAGTTCTTC. As protein: CATHPAEQFF.

This clonotype was seen at least ten times. The J gene is TRBJ1-6, the V gene TRBV7-2; no clear D gene. This CDR3 region has 16 residues. The V gene lost 1 base and the J gene lost 5 bases, with 12 bases spanning the gap. Germline V gene data show CDR1 as SGHTA and CDR2 as FQGNSA. The CDR3: CASSLDEGLHNSPLHF. As DNA, the CDR3 is TGTGCCAGCAGCTTAGATGAGGGCCTCCATAATTCACCCCTCCACTTT.

This clonotype was observed a few times. The chain combines TRBV7-6 with TRBJ2-1, with 7 nucleotides matching TRBD2. The junction had 11 bases not matched to a gene; V was cut back by 5 bases and J by 1 base. The CDR3 consists of 17 residues. Germline V gene data show CDR1 as SGHVS and CDR2 as FNYEAQ. The DNA of the CDR3 is TGTGCCAGCAGCCCCGAGCGGGGCGGGAGATCCTACAATGAGCAGTTCTTC. Its protein is CASSPERGGRSYNEQFF.

This clonotype was detected many times. The rearrangement uses TRBV7-2 and TRBJ2-2, with TRBD2 matching over 8 bases. Losses at the gene ends were 3 bases for V and 1 base for J; bases not matched to a gene: 1. The CDR3 has 15 residues. In germline, CDR1 is SGHTA, CDR2 FQGNSA. Here the CDR3 reads CASSFLAGNTGELFF. Written as DNA, the CDR3 is TGTGCCAGCAGCTTCCTAGCGGGGAACACCGGGGAGCTGTTTTTT. The full variable domain, in which reference TRBV7-2 and TRBJ2-2 provide the parts outside the CDR3, is GAGVSQSPSNKVTEKGKDVELRCDPISGHTALYWYRQSLGQGLEFLIYFQGNSAPDKSGLPSDRFSAERTGGSVSTLTIQRTQQEDSAVYLCASSFLAGNTGELFFGEGSRLTVL.

Turning to this clonotype: A much larger clone lies one base from this, so it may be a read error. The chain links TRBV12-3 or TRBV12-4 to TRBJ1-2, with TRBD1 identical over 7 bases. CDR3 size: 14 residues. The CDR3: CASSHRTGSYGYNF. The CDR3 coding sequence is TGTGCCAGCAGTCATCGGACAGGTTCCTATGGCTACAACTTC.

The V and J genes are TRBV3-1 and TRBJ2-2, with 8 nucleotides matching TRBD2. Per germline, CDR1 LGHDT and CDR2 YNNKEL (reference sequence). The CDR3 length is 15 residues. V shed 2 bases and J 7 bases; nucleotides not matched to a gene: 6. The CDR3 nucleotides are TGTGCCAGCAGCCAACGCGGACTAGCAGGCGGGGAGCTGTTTTTT. It yields the protein CASSQRGLAGGELFF.

In the case of this clonotype: A single base separates this from a much larger clone, so it may be a read error. The chain recombines TRBV30 with TRBJ2-3; D not resolved. CDR3 length: 14 amino acids. V was trimmed by 5 bases and J by 0 bases, leaving 12 bases between them. Germline CDR1 GTSNPN, CDR2 SVGIG (reference sequence). CDR3 in DNA: TGTGCCTGGGGAAAGGGCCTTAGCACAGATACGCAGTATTTT. Translation gives CAWGKGLSTDTQYF.

This clonotype was observed a few times. The V call is TRBV7-2, the J call TRBJ1-2, with 7 bases that match TRBD1. The junction had 11 bases not matched to a gene; V was cut back by 5 bases and J by 2 bases. Germline V CDR1 and CDR2: SGHTA, FQGNSA. There are 16 residues in the CDR3. The CDR3 coding sequence is TGTGCCAGCAGCCCACGGTCGACAGGGCGAAACTATGGCTACACCTTC. It codes for CASSPRSTGRNYGYTF.

The chain carries TRBV29-1 and TRBJ2-7, with TRBD2 as a possible D gene (5 bases). The germline CDR1 and CDR2 sequences are SQVTM and ANQGSEA. This CDR3 spans 16 amino acids. The V gene lost 1 base and the J gene lost 0 bases, with 16 bases spanning the gap. This CDR3 reads CSVEVLRTGSSYEQYF. Written as DNA, the CDR3 is TGCAGCGTTGAAGTTCTCCGGACGGGAAGCTCCTACGAGCAGTACTTC.

This clonotype was found a few times. The chain combines TRBV12-3 or TRBV12-4 with TRBJ1-2; no firm D call. The CDR3 length is 13 residues. V lost 1 base to trimming and J lost 8 bases, with 11 bases between them. The CDR3 DNA is TGTGCCAGCAGTTTAGTTGGGAGGGCAGGCTACACCTTC. Translating gives CASSLVGRAGYTF.

This clonotype has at least ten counts. This chain joins TRBV12-3 or TRBV12-4 and TRBJ2-7; 10 positions agree with TRBD1. This CDR3 spans 15 amino acids. V lost 5 bases, J lost 2 bases, and 6 bases stayed unmatched. CDR3 nucleotide sequence: TGTGCCAGCAGTGGGCAGGACAGGGGGGCCTACGAGCAGTACTTC. It encodes CASSGQDRGAYEQYF.

This clonotype has a handful of counts. The genes are TRBV7-6 and TRBJ2-5; 7 bases line up with TRBD1. The CDR3 totals 14 residues. The V gene's germline CDR1 is SGHVS and CDR2 FNYEAQ. J gave up 8 bases and V 4 bases, and 10 bases lay outside the gene matches. CDR3 coding DNA: TGTGCCAGCAGCTCCCGGGACAGTGGTGTTACCCAGTACTTC. Translation gives CASSSRDSGVTQYF.

The sample holds many counts of this clonotype. The V call is TRBV28, the J call TRBJ1-5; D not certain. Germline V CDR1 and CDR2: MDHEN, SYDVKM. The CDR3 loop spans 12 amino acids. V lost 5 bases to trimming and J lost 0 bases, with 2 bases between them. CDR3 sequence (DNA): TGTGCCAGCAGTCATAGCAATCAGCCCCAGCATTTT. This encodes CASSHSNQPQHF.